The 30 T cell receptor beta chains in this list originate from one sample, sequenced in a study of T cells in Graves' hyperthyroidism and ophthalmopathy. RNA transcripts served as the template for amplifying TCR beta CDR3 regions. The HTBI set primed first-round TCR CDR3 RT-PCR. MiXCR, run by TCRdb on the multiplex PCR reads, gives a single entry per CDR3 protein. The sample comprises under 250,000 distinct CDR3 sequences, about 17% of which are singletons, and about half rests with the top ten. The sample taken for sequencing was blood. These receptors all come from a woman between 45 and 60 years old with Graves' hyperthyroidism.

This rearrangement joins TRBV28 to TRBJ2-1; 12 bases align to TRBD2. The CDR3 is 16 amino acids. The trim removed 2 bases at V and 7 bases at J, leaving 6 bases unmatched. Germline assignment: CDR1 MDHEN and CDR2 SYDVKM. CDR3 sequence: CASSLPSSGRGNEQFF. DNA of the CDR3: TGTGCCAGCAGTTTACCGTCTAGCGGGAGGGGTAATGAGCAGTTCTTC.

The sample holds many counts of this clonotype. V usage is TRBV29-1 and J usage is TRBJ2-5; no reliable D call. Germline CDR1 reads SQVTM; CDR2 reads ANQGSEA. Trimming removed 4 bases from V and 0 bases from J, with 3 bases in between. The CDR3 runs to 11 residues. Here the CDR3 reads CSVGNQETQYF. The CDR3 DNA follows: TGCAGCGTTGGGAACCAAGAGACCCAGTACTTC.

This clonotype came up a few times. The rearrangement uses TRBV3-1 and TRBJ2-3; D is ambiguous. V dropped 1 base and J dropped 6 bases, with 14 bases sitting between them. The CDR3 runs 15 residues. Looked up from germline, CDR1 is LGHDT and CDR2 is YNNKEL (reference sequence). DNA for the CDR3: TGTGCCAGCAGCCAAGTTATATCTAGAGAGGATACGCAGTATTTT. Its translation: CASSQVISREDTQYF.

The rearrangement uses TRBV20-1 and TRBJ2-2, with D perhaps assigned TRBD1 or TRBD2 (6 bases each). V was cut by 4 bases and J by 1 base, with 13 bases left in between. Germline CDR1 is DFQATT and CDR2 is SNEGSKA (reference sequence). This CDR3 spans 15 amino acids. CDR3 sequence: CSAKAGGGNTGELFF. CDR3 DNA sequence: TGCAGTGCTAAGGCTGGAGGGGGGAACACCGGGGAGCTGTTTTTT.

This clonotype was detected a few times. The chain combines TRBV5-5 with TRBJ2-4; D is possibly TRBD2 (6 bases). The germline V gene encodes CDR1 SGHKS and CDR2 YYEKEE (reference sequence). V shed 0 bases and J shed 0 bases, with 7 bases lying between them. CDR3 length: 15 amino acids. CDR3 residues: CASSLDGRAKNIQYF. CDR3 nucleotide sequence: TGTGCCAGCAGCTTGGACGGGAGAGCCAAAAACATTCAGTACTTC.

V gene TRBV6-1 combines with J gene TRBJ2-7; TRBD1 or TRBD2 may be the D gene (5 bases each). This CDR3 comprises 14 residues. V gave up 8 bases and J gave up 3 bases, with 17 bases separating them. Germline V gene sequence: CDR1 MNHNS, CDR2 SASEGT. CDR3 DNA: TGTGCCAGCGGGGGTAGGGGCGACCTCTACGAGCAGTACTTC. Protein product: CASGGRGDLYEQYF.

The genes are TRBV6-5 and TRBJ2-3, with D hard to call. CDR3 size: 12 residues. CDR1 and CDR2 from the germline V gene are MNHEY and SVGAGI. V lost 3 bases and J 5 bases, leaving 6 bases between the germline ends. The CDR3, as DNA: TGTGCCAGCAGTTATTTCGGAGATACGCAGTATTTT. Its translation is CASSYFGDTQYF.

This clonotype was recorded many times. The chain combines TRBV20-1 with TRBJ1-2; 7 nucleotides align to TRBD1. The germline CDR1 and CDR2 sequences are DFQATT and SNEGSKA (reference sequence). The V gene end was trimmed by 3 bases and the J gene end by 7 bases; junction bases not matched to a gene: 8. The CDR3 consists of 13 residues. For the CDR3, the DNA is TGCAGTGCTAGCGTATCAGGGGGTTCTGGCTACACCTTC. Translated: CSASVSGGSGYTF.

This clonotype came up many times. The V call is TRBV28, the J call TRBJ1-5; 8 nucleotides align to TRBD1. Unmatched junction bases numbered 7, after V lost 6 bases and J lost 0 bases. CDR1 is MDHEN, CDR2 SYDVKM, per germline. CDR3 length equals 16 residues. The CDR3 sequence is CASSLDRGPSNQPQHF. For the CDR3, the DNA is TGTGCCAGCAGCCTCGACAGGGGTCCTAGCAATCAGCCCCAGCATTTT.

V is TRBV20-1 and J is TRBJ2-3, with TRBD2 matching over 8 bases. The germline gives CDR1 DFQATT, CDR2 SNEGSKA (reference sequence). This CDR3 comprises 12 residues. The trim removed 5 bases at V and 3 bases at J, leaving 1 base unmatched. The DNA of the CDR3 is TGCAGTGCTCCGGGAGGGACAGATACGCAGTATTTT. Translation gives CSAPGGTDTQYF.

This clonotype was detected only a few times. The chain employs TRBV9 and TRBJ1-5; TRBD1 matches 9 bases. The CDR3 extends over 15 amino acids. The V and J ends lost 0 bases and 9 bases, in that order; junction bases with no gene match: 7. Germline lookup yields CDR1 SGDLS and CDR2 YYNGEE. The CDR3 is CASSVDGTGLRPQHF. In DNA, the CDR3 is TGTGCCAGCAGCGTAGACGGGACAGGGCTTAGGCCCCAGCATTTT.

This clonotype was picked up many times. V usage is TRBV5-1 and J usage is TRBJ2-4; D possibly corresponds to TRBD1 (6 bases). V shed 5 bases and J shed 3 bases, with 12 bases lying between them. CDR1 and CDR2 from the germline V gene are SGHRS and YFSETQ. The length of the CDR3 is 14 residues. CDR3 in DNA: TGCGCCAGCAGTCCGGGACACAGCAAAAACATTCAGTACTTC. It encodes CASSPGHSKNIQYF.

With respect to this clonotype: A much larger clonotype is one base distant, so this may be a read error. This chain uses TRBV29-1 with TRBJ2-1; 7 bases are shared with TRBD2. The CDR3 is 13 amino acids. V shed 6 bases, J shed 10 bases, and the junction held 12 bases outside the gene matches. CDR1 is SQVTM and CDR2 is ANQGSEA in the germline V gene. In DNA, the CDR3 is TGCAGCGTATCGAGGGGATCGGGAGGCGAGCAGTTCTTC. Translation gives CSVSRGSGGEQFF.

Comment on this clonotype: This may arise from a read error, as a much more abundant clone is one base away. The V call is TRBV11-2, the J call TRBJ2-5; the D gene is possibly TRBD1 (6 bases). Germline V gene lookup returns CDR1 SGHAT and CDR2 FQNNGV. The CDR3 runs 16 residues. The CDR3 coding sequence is TGTACCAGCAGCCCCACCCGGGACATTTTTCAAGAGACCCAGTACTTC. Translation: CTSSPTRDIFQETQYF.

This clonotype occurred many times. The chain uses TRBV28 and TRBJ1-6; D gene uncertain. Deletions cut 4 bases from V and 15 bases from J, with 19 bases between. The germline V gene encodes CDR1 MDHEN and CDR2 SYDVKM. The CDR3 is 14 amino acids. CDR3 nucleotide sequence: TGTGCCAGCAGTTCCCGGGTCTCGTTGGTTGTCCTCCACTTT. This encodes CASSSRVSLVVLHF.

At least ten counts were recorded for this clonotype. This CDR3 is CASSLTGNEQFF. Written as DNA, the CDR3 is TGTGCCAGCAGCTTAACGGGGAATGAGCAGTTCTTC. The chain is built from TRBV7-3 and TRBJ2-1; D gene unclear. V gave up 0 bases and J gave up 7 bases, with 4 bases separating them. CDR3 length: 12 amino acids. Germline CDR1 is SGHTA and CDR2 is FQGTGA.

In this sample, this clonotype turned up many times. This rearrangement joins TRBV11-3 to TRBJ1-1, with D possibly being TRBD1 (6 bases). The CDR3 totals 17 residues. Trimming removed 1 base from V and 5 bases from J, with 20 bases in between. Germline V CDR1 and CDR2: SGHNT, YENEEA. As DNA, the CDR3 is TGTGCCAGCAGCTTAGCAGGGGCCAGAGATTACAGGACTGAAGCTTTCTTT. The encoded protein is CASSLAGARDYRTEAFF.

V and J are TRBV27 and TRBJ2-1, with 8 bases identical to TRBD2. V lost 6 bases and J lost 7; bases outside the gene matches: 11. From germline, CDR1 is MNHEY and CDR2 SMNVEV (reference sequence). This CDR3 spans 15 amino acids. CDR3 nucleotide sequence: TGTGCCAGCAGCCTCACGGGAGGGCAACAAAATGAGCAGTTCTTC. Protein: CASSLTGGQQNEQFF.

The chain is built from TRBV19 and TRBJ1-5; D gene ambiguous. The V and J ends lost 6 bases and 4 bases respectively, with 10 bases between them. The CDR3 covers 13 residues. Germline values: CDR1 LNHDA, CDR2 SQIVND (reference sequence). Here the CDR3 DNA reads TGTGCCAGTAGAAGGGATCTAAATCAGCCCCAGCATTTT. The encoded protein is CASRRDLNQPQHF.

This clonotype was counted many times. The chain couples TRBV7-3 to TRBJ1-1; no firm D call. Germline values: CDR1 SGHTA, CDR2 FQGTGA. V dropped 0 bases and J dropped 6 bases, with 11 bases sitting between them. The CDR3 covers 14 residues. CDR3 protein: CASSLTFTAPEAFF. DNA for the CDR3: TGTGCCAGCAGCTTAACGTTCACAGCTCCTGAAGCTTTCTTT.

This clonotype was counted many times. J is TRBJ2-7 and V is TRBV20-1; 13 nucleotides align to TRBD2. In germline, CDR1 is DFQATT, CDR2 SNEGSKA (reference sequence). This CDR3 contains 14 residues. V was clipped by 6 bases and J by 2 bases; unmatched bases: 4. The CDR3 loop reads CSALTSGRPYEQYF. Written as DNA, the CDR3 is TGCAGTGCCCTGACTAGCGGGAGGCCCTACGAGCAGTACTTC.

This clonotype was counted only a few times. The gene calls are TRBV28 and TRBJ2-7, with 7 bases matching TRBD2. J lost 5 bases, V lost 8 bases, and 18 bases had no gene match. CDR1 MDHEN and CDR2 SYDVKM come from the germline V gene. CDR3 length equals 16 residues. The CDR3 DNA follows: TGTGCCAGCCCCCCGGGGGGAGGGACTACTCTCCACGAGCAGTACTTC. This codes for CASPPGGGTTLHEQYF.

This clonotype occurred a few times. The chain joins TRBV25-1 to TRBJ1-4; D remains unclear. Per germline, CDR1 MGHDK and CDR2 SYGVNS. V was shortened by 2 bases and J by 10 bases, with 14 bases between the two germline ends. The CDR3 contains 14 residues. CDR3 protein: CASSENDPSRKLFF. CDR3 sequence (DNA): TGTGCCAGCAGTGAAAACGATCCTTCTCGAAAACTGTTTTTT.

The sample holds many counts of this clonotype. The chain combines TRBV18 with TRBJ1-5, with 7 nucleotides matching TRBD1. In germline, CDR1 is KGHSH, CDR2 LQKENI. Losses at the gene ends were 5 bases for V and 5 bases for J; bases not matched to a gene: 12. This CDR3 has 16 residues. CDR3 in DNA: TGTGCCAGCTCATCCGGACAGGCCCTCCGGGATCAGCCCCAGCATTTT. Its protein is CASSSGQALRDQPQHF.

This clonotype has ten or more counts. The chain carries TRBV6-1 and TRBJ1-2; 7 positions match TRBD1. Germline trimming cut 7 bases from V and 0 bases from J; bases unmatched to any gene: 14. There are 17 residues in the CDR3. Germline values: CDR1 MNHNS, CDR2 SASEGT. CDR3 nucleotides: TGTGCCAGCACCCAAGACAGGGCTCAGTTAGCTAACTATGGCTACACCTTC. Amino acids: CASTQDRAQLANYGYTF.

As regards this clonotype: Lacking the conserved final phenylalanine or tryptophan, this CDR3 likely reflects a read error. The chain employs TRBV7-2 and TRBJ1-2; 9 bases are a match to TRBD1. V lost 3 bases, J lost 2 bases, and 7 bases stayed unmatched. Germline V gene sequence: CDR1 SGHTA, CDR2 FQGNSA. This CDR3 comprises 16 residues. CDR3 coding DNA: TGTGCCAGCAGCTTTCCCCGGGACAGGGTAAACTATGGCTACACCCTC. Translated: CASSFPRDRVNYGYTL.

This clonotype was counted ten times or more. The CDR3 is CASSPPGLPYEQYF. DNA of the CDR3: TGTGCCAGCAGTCCCCCGGGACTCCCCTACGAGCAGTACTTC. The genes are TRBV28 and TRBJ2-7, with a weak D call TRBD2 (6 bases). Germline V gene lookup returns CDR1 MDHEN and CDR2 SYDVKM. The CDR3 contains 14 residues. Trimming cost V 5 bases and J 2 bases, with 13 bases left between them.

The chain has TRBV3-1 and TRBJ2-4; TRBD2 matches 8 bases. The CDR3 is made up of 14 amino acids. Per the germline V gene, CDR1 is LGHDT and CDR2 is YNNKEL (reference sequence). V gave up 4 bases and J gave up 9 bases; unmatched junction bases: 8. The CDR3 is CASSRGLGAVIQYF. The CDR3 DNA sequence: TGTGCCAGCAGCCGGGGACTAGGCGCTGTCATTCAGTACTTC. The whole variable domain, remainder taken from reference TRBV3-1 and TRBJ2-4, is DTAVSQTPKYLVTQMGNDKSIKCEQNLGHDTMYWYKQDSKKFLKIMFSYNNKELIINETVPNRFSPKSPDKAHLNLHINSLELGDSAVYFCASSRGLGAVIQYFGAGTRLSVL.

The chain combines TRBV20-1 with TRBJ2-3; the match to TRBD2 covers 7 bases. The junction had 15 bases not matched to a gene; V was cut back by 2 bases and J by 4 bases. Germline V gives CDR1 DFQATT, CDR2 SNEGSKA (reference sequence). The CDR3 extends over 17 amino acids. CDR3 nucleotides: TGCAGTGCTAGAAGCGGGACGGCCGCGAGGGGATCAGATACGCAGTATTTT. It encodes CSARSGTAARGSDTQYF.

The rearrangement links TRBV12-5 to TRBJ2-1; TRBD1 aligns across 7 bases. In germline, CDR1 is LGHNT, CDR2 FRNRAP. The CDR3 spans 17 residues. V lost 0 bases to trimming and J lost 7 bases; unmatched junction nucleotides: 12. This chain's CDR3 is CASGLVLGTASSNEQFF. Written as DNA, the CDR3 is TGTGCTAGTGGTTTGGTACTCGGGACAGCCTCGTCAAATGAGCAGTTCTTC.